This is a list of T cell receptor beta chains from one sample in a study of OX40 agonist ivuxolimab in advanced cancers. The method was immunoSEQ multiplex PCR; TCRdb's version includes in-frame clones alone and lacks a portion of them. The data contain some 64,000 clones, 83% of them singletons. The material was CD4+ or CD8+ T cells sorted from blood, obtained in a trial of the OX40 agonist ivuxolimab. The source of these receptors is an adult with an advanced solid tumor such as melanoma, head and neck, liver or kidney cancer. The CDR3 runs from the conserved cysteine through the conserved F or W. The D gene is left open where the match is weak. Rows give clone size only sometimes, using once, few, many, or a class for an expanded clone.

J gene	D gene	clone size	V gene	CDR3 protein	CDR3 DNA
TRBJ1-1	.	.	TRBV2	CASRSSTGNTEAFF	TGTGCCAGCAGATCCTCGACAGGGAACACTGAAGCTTTCTTT
TRBJ1-6	.	.	TRBV5-6	CASSLYPGSYNSPLHF	TGTGCCAGCAGTTTATACCCCGGCTCCTATAATTCACCCCTCCACTTT
TRBJ1-2	TRBD1	.	TRBV18	CASSPLGQATLEGYTF	TGTGCCAGCTCACCACTCGGACAGGCTACGCTGGAGGGCTACACCTTC
TRBJ2-3	.	.	TRBV7-9	CASSGDTQYF	TGTGCCAGCAGTGGGGATACGCAGTATTTT
TRBJ2-7	.	.	TRBV30	CAWSDFYEQYF	TGTGCCTGGAGTGACTTCTACGAGCAGTACTTC
TRBJ2-6	.	once	TRBV6-1	CASSVNIFSGANVLTF	TGTGCCAGCAGTGTTAACATCTTCTCTGGGGCCAACGTCCTGACTTTC
TRBJ2-2	.	.	TRBV6-1	CASRPSQGTGELFF	TGTGCCAGCAGGCCTAGTCAGGGGACCGGGGAGCTGTTTTTT
TRBJ2-7	TRBD1	.	TRBV27	CASSPRQGFSYEQYF	TGTGCCAGCAGTCCCCGACAGGGTTTCTCCTACGAGCAGTACTTC
TRBJ2-2	.	.	TRBV25-1	CASSEVVGGELFF	TGTGCCAGCAGTGAAGTAGTCGGCGGGGAGCTGTTTTTT
TRBJ2-2	TRBD2	few	TRBV10-3	CAISESRGDTGELFF	TGTGCCATCAGTGAGTCTCGGGGGGACACCGGGGAGCTGTTTTTT
TRBJ1-2	.	.	TRBV6-1	CASSELWQYGYTF	TGTGCCAGCAGTGAGCTTTGGCAGTATGGCTACACCTTC
TRBJ1-2	TRBD1	.	TRBV25-1	CASRFDRGGTNYGYTF	TGTGCCAGCAGGTTTGACAGGGGCGGAACTAACTATGGCTACACCTTC
TRBJ2-7	TRBD2	.	TRBV28	CASSGGTSGNLYEQYF	TGTGCCAGCAGTGGTGGGACTAGCGGGAACCTCTACGAGCAGTACTTC
TRBJ2-3	.	.	TRBV14	CASSQGGGPVQAQYF	TGTGCCAGCAGCCAAGGGGGGGGGCCTGTTCAAGCGCAGTATTTT
TRBJ2-5	TRBD1	.	TRBV7-9	CASSPRRGQGGETQYF	TGTGCCAGCAGCCCCAGGCGGGGACAGGGGGGGGAGACCCAGTACTTC
TRBJ2-2	TRBD1	.	TRBV6-1	CASRRTGLTGELFF	TGTGCCAGCAGGAGGACAGGGCTGACCGGGGAGCTGTTTTTT
TRBJ1-1	.	.	TRBV7-8	CASSNREGSTEAFF	TGTGCCAGCAGCAACAGGGAGGGAAGCACTGAAGCTTTCTTT
TRBJ2-2	TRBD2	.	TRBV11-2	CASSSTSTNTGELFF	TGTGCCAGCAGCTCGACTAGCACTAACACCGGGGAGCTGTTTTTT
TRBJ2-3	.	.	TRBV6-1	CASSALPRAGDTQYF	TGTGCCAGCAGCGCACTACCTAGAGCGGGAGATACGCAGTATTTT
TRBJ2-3	.	medium-sized	TRBV5-4	CASSALAADTQYF	TGTGCCAGCAGCGCTCTGGCGGCAGATACGCAGTATTTT
TRBJ2-5	.	once	TRBV9	CASSGGPGETQYF	TGTGCCAGCAGCGGAGGACCGGGAGAGACCCAGTACTTC
TRBJ2-2	.	.	TRBV4-1	CASSLTTRGSGELFF	TGCGCCAGCAGCCTCACAACCAGGGGTAGCGGGGAGCTGTTTTTT
TRBJ1-2	TRBD1	once	TRBV6-1	CASSEIGTDSIYGYTF	TGTGCCAGCAGTGAAATTGGGACAGACAGTATCTATGGCTACACCTTC
TRBJ1-5	.	.	TRBV5-1	CASSLLSNQPQHF	TGCGCCAGCAGCTTGTTAAGCAATCAGCCCCAGCATTTT
TRBJ2-1	TRBD2	.	TRBV7-2	CASSLARGRANEQFF	TGTGCCAGCAGCTTAGCTCGCGGGAGGGCCAATGAGCAGTTCTTC
TRBJ2-1	.	.	TRBV5-4	CASSSSAFEQFF	TGTGCCAGCAGCTCCTCAGCATTTGAGCAGTTCTTC
TRBJ1-3	TRBD1	.	TRBV6-5	CASSLRGGGNTIYF	TGTGCCAGCAGTTTACGAGGGGGCGGAAACACCATATATTTT
TRBJ2-1	.	.	TRBV18	CASSVTSPPYNEQFF	TGTGCCAGCTCTGTCACCAGTCCTCCCTACAATGAGCAGTTCTTC
TRBJ1-5	TRBD1	.	TRBV19	CASSKLIRDRVYQPQHF	TGTGCCAGTAGTAAATTAATCCGGGACAGGGTTTATCAGCCCCAGCATTTT
TRBJ1-5	.	.	TRBV7-8	CASSRGSASNQPQHF	TGTGCCAGCAGCCGGGGGTCTGCGAGCAATCAGCCCCAGCATTTT